This T cell receptor (beta chain) is from a study of tumor-infiltrating lymphocytes in primary liver carcinoma (dated by TCRdb to the late 2010s). In the study overall: Of the five patients, three men and two women aged 30 to 69 years, four had hepatocellular carcinoma and one had combined HCC and intrahepatic cholangiocarcinoma. Tumors of the five patients were stage T1-T3 N0M0 with maximum diameters of about 4.2 to 10 cm. Roughly 3.65 to 7.13 million productive TCRbeta reads were obtained per sample, and no significant difference in read depth was found between tissue types. For each liver tumor, the study sampled five regions along with adjacent normal tissue and blood, and applied TCRbeta repertoire sequencing, expression microarrays and whole-exome sequencing. TCRbeta repertoire sequencing covered about 35 specimens from 5 patients: 25 or so tumor regions, 5 adjacent noncancerous liver tissues and 5 peripheral blood samples. Agilent mRNA microarray profiling was performed on the roughly 25 tumor region samples to relate TCRbeta repertoire diversity to the local molecular phenotype. Reproducibility between technical replicate repertoires was high, with correlation coefficients above 0.95 and mean shared-clone rates roughly 0.91.

Without any cell sorting, total RNA and DNA were co-extracted from roughly 21-30 mg of bulk tissue using the AllPrep DNA/RNA mini kit. Surgical resection was performed in China between November 2015 and 2016 on four to six patients with histopathologically diagnosed primary liver carcinoma. Patients had chronic HBV infection and were treatment-naive at sampling. Each tumor was sampled at five spatially separated regions: the superior, inferior, left-lateral and right-lateral poles and the tumor centre. According to histology, viable tumor cells made up more than 75% of every tumor sample. Each fresh piece of tumor and adjacent tissue was cut in two, with one half stored in RNAlater at -80 degrees C and the other half sent for histology. This clonotype was detected ten times or more. The clone's antigen remains unknown. There are no base qualities to consult, and no much larger clone falls within one base.

Results the study describes overall, beyond this receptor: Consistent with antigen-driven expansion, pairs of tumor regions showed higher repertoire overlap (mean around 36%) than either tumor-adjacent pairs (approximately 17%) or tumor-blood pairs (around 15%). Because the samples were bulk and unsorted, CD4+ and CD8+ T cell repertoires could not be compared. With just 4 or 5 patients in the study, the authors point out that the findings should be validated in a larger study. Only about 7.5-25% of top clones were found in all five regions of a tumor, suggesting spatial heterogeneity of tumor-infiltrating T cells. Only the TCR beta chain was sequenced, which likely underestimates true repertoire diversity because unpaired alpha chains were not captured. The top 250 clones made up a significantly larger repertoire fraction in tumors than in blood (p = 0.039).

The CDR3 has 14 amino acids, counting the end cysteine and phenylalanine. Kept here is only the CDR3 DNA, which spans 42 bases and is read in frame from base 1. Trimming takes 4 bases off V and 4 bases off J; junction bases not matched to a gene: 5. Looking up the germline V gene yields CDR1 MDHEN and CDR2 SYDVKM. TCRbeta-specific cDNA was reverse-transcribed from roughly 500 ng total RNA using a constant-region primer and ProtoScript II reverse transcriptase. Construction of the TCRbeta libraries relied on three nested rounds of multiplex PCR, following a slightly modified ARM-PCR procedure. Each of the first two PCR rounds ran for around 10 cycles using multiplex TRBV1-TRBV30 forward primers together with a Cbeta reverse primer. Sample barcodes and Illumina adapters were added in a final 25-cycle PCR using Deep VentR polymerase. Before sequencing, amplicons between 200 and 500 bp were purified from gel using a QIAquick gel extraction kit. The TCRbeta amplicons were sequenced with 250-bp paired-end reads on an Illumina HiSeq 2500. On the study's bioinformatics: Quality trimming of reads was performed with Trimmomatic v0.33, and paired reads were merged with FLASH v1.2.11 so that full CDR3 sequences could be recovered. V, D and J germline segments were assigned to the rearranged TCRbeta sequences by MiGEC v1.2.1b. Clonotype statistics, along with Shannon-Wiener diversity indices, were calculated using VDJtools v1.0.0. Except for diversity analysis, only the 250 most abundant clonotypes of each sample were used in subsequent analyses to reduce sampling bias. TCRdb reprocessed the public reads (quality trimming at Q25 with fastp, clone calling with MiXCR) and kept in-frame beta chains. Every CDR3 protein is listed once, alongside the most common genes and DNA of its rows. TCRdb, not the authors, supplied the V and J calls. The sample table shows about 78,000 distinct CDR3 sequences, and over 60% are seen once. Jointly, the top ten make up about 30% of the sample.

The chain joins TRBV28 to TRBJ2-7; TRBD1 agrees with 9 junctional bases. Sequencing input: liver tumor tissue from sampling region 4. Read against the paper, the sample's cell subset or site label means: tumor region T4, right-lateral pole. This clonotype was obtained from a man aged 40-49 years with primary liver carcinoma and hepatitis B virus infection. The CDR3 corresponds to CASSWDREEYEQYF. In nucleotide form, the sequence is TGTGCCAGCAGTTGGGACAGGGAAGAGTACGAGCAGTACTTC.